The 30 T cell receptor beta chains given below trace back to one sample, sequenced in a study of shared clonotypes between healthy human individuals. The repertoire was sequenced with immunoSEQ multiplex PCR; TCRdb's copy has only in-frame clones and lacks some. The data contain around 1,900,000 clones, 93% of them singletons. Only CD45RO-negative cells positively selected for CCR7 counted as naive CD8 cells, so terminally differentiated effector memory CD45RA+ cells were excluded. Sequenced sample: naive CD8+ T cells from PBMCs. The origin of the receptors is a man between 18 and 29 years old in good health. Some clones in this sample may be carry-over from other donors' samples.

J is TRBJ2-1 and V is TRBV27, with 8 bases aligning to TRBD2. CDR3 size: 16 residues. Germline V gives CDR1 MNHEY, CDR2 SMNVEV (reference sequence). The junction had 6 bases not matched to a gene; V was cut back by 4 bases and J by 1 base. This chain's CDR3 is CASSSRTSSSYNEQFF. The CDR3 DNA reads TGTGCCAGCAGTTCTCGGACTAGCTCGTCCTACAATGAGCAGTTCTTC.

The J gene is TRBJ2-5, the V gene TRBV27; maybe TRBD2 (6 bases). The V gene lost 5 bases and the J gene lost 1 base, with 11 bases spanning the gap. This CDR3 is built from 14 residues. Germline values: CDR1 MNHEY, CDR2 SMNVEV (reference sequence). This CDR3 is CASSQIAAQETQYF. The DNA of the CDR3 is TGTGCCAGCAGTCAAATAGCGGCCCAAGAGACCCAGTACTTC.

CDR3 DNA sequence: TGTGCCAGCAGATCCGGGACAGGGTTTGCTTTGGAGACCCAGTACTTC. Translation gives CASRSGTGFALETQYF. This chain uses TRBV27 with TRBJ2-5, with 9 bases lining up with TRBD1. Germline trimming cut 6 bases from V and 5 bases from J; bases unmatched to any gene: 13. The CDR3 covers 16 residues. The germline V gene has CDR1 MNHEY and CDR2 SMNVEV (reference sequence).

The CDR3 loop reads CASSFGGPPGELFF. CDR3 in DNA: TGTGCCAGCAGTTTTGGAGGGCCTCCCGGGGAGCTGTTTTTT. This chain uses TRBV2 with TRBJ2-2; a weak D match, TRBD2 (6 bases). This CDR3 has 14 amino acids. V lost 5 bases and J 6 bases, leaving 13 bases between the germline ends. Germline loops: CDR1 SNHLY, CDR2 FYNNEI.

V usage is TRBV5-6 and J usage is TRBJ2-7; TRBD2 agrees at 13 bases. Germline values: CDR1 SGHDT, CDR2 YYEEEE. J lost 3 bases, V lost 3 bases, and 12 bases had no gene match. The CDR3 runs to 18 residues. CDR3 residues: CASSSDTGLAGLVYEQYF. CDR3 DNA sequence: TGTGCCAGCAGCTCCGACACGGGACTAGCGGGACTGGTCTACGAGCAGTACTTC. The variable domain in full, with the rest retrieved from reference TRBV5-6 and TRBJ2-7, is DAGVTQSPTHLIKTRGQQVTLRCSPKSGHDTVSWYQQALGQGPQFIFQYYEEEERQRGNFPDRFSGHQFPNYSSELNVNALLLGDSALYLCASSSDTGLAGLVYEQYFGPGTRLTVT.

The chain carries TRBV7-3 and TRBJ2-1; D possibly corresponds to TRBD2 (6 bases). Deletions cut 4 bases from V and 8 bases from J, with 15 bases between. The CDR3 is 14 residues long. Germline CDR1 is SGHTA and CDR2 is FQGTGA. CDR3 sequence reads: CASSSPGPGDEQFF. CDR3 coding DNA: TGTGCCAGCAGCTCCCCGGGGCCGGGGGATGAGCAGTTCTTC.

The chain is built from TRBV27 and TRBJ2-1, with D tentatively TRBD1 or TRBD2 (5 bases each). The CDR3 is 12 amino acids. Germline V CDR1 and CDR2: MNHEY, SMNVEV (reference sequence). V was cut by 8 bases and J by 10 bases, with 15 bases left in between. CDR3 protein: CASSSGTSEQFF. CDR3 bases: TGTGCCAGCTCTAGTGGGACCAGCGAGCAGTTCTTC.

V is TRBV5-5 and J is TRBJ1-2; D unresolved. CDR3 length: 15 residues. With 5 bases removed from V and 6 bases from J, the gap between germline ends came to 20 bases. Germline V lookup: CDR1 SGHKS, CDR2 YYEKEE (reference sequence). CDR3 DNA: TGTGCCAGCAGAGAAGGACGAGTCGTCTCCGATGGCTACACCTTC. It translates to CASREGRVVSDGYTF. The variable domain in full, with the rest retrieved from reference TRBV5-5 and TRBJ1-2, is DAGVTQSPTHLIKTRGQQVTLRCSPISGHKSVSWYQQVLGQGPQFIFQYYEKEERGRGNFPDRFSARQFPNYSSELNVNALLLGDSALYLCASREGRVVSDGYTFGSGTRLTVV.

V is TRBV11-2 and J is TRBJ2-7; perhaps TRBD2 as D (6 bases). This CDR3 is 15 amino acids long. Germline CDR1 is SGHAT and CDR2 is FQNNGV. Trimming left V 4 bases short and J 2 bases short, with 15 bases between. The CDR3 coding sequence is TGTGCCAGCAGCTCCGGGATGCGGGAAGCCTACGAGCAGTACTTC. This sequence encodes CASSSGMREAYEQYF.

The V gene is TRBV4-1, the J gene TRBJ1-4; D ambiguous. V was pared by 0 bases and J by 9 bases, with 2 bases between. Germline loops: CDR1 MGHRA, CDR2 YSYEKL. The CDR3 consists of 11 residues. The CDR3 coding sequence is TGCGCCAGCAGCCAAGACCAAAAACTGTTTTTT. It specifies CASSQDQKLFF.

This chain links TRBV27 with TRBJ1-1, with D perhaps TRBD1 (5 bases). V dropped 6 bases and J dropped 6 bases, with 14 bases sitting between them. The CDR3 is 13 amino acids. Germline CDR1 reads MNHEY; CDR2 reads SMNVEV (reference sequence). CDR3 in DNA: TGTGCCAGCAGCTGGGGGGGAAAAGCTGAAGCTTTCTTT. It encodes CASSWGGKAEAFF.

The CDR3 DNA reads TGCGCCAGCAGCCCTCGACAGATGAACACTGAAGCTTTCTTT. Translation: CASSPRQMNTEAFF. The chain uses TRBV5-1 and TRBJ1-1; tentative D call: TRBD1 (5 bases). Deletions cut 4 bases from V and 0 bases from J, with 10 bases between. CDR1 and CDR2 from the germline V gene are SGHRS and YFSETQ. CDR3 length: 14 amino acids.

The J gene is TRBJ1-2, the V gene TRBV12-5, with D possibly matching TRBD1 (6 bases). The CDR3 contains 14 residues. The germline V gene encodes CDR1 LGHNT and CDR2 FRNRAP. The V end was cut by 6 bases, the J end by 7 bases, with 18 bases between. The DNA for the CDR3 is TGTGCTAGTGGCCATCCCGGCAGGGGTCGTGGCTACACCTTC. Amino acids: CASGHPGRGRGYTF. Variable domain in full (rest from reference TRBV12-5 and TRBJ1-2): DARVTQTPRHKVTEMGQEVTMRCQPILGHNTVFWYRQTMMQGLELLAYFRNRAPLDDSGMPKDRFSAEMPDATLATLKIQPSEPRDSAVYFCASGHPGRGRGYTFGSGTRLTVV.

The gene calls are TRBV29-1 and TRBJ2-5; 12 nucleotides line up with TRBD2. This CDR3 region has 17 residues. V lost 4 bases to trimming and J lost 7 bases; unmatched junction nucleotides: 16. CDR1 and CDR2 (germline): SQVTM, ANQGSEA. DNA of the CDR3: TGCAGCGTTGTAATGGCGGGGCTAGCGGGAGGGCACAGGACCCAGTACTTC. It encodes CSVVMAGLAGGHRTQYF.

Notes on this clone: Other DNA sequences in this sample translate to the same CDR3. The J gene is TRBJ1-5, the V gene TRBV9; unclear D gene. CDR1 is SGDLS, CDR2 YYNGEE, per germline. V dropped 2 bases and J dropped 0 bases, with 6 bases sitting between them. The CDR3 has 14 amino acids. DNA for the CDR3: TGTGCCAGCAGCGTGGGGAATAGCAATCAGCCCCAGCATTTT. Protein product: CASSVGNSNQPQHF.

Worth noting for this clone: The sample contains more than one DNA sequence encoding this CDR3. V and J are TRBV28 and TRBJ2-1; the D is unclear. In germline, CDR1 is MDHEN, CDR2 SYDVKM. Trimming shortened V by 6 bases and J by 6 bases, and 12 bases separated the two germline ends. This CDR3 spans 13 amino acids. DNA of the CDR3: TGTGCCAGCAGCCCGGGCCTGGCCAATGAGCAGTTCTTC. Protein product: CASSPGLANEQFF.

The V gene is TRBV28, the J gene TRBJ2-3, with D perhaps TRBD2 (6 bases). Trimming stripped 4 bases from V and 1 base from J, with 12 bases between. From germline, CDR1 is MDHEN and CDR2 SYDVKM. The CDR3 consists of 15 residues. The CDR3 loop is CASSSWGEGTDTQYF. The DNA of the CDR3 is TGTGCCAGCAGTTCGTGGGGGGAGGGCACAGATACGCAGTATTTT.

V usage is TRBV5-1 and J usage is TRBJ2-3; 10 bases are shared with TRBD1. Germline loops: CDR1 SGHRS, CDR2 YFSETQ. The V segment lost 4 bases and the J segment 4 bases; nucleotides outside the gene matches: 12. This CDR3 has 17 amino acids. CDR3 region: CASSPVPGQGFPDTQYF. In DNA form, the CDR3 reads TGCGCCAGCAGCCCCGTCCCGGGACAGGGGTTCCCAGATACGCAGTATTTT.

The rearrangement uses TRBV5-6 and TRBJ1-1; a possible D gene is TRBD1 (6 bases). CDR3 length: 19 residues. V was cut by 4 bases and J by 3 bases, with 28 bases left in between. Germline CDR1 is SGHDT and CDR2 is YYEEEE. The CDR3 loop is CASSRGWIQGISMDTEAFF. CDR3 sequence (DNA): TGTGCCAGCAGCCGGGGTTGGATTCAGGGGATTTCGATGGACACTGAAGCTTTCTTT.

V gene TRBV7-3 combines with J gene TRBJ1-3; 8 nucleotides line up with TRBD1. V gave up 6 bases and J gave up 1 base; unmatched junction bases: 8. CDR3 length: 16 amino acids. From germline, CDR1 is SGHTA and CDR2 FQGTGA. CDR3 in DNA: TGTGCCAGCAGGCCGGACAGGGTTCCGTCTGGAAACACCATATATTTT. It translates to CASRPDRVPSGNTIYF.

This chain joins TRBV27 and TRBJ2-2; no clear D. The germline gives CDR1 MNHEY, CDR2 SMNVEV (reference sequence). The CDR3 contains 15 residues. V gave up 1 base and J gave up 2 bases, with 8 bases separating them. CDR3 bases: TGTGCCAGCAGTTTATTGCCCGTTAACACCGGGGAGCTGTTTTTT. Translated: CASSLLPVNTGELFF.

V usage is TRBV19 and J usage is TRBJ2-7; perhaps TRBD1 as D (5 bases). This CDR3 region has 14 residues. Trimming took 1 base from V and 4 from J, leaving 11 bases between them. In germline, CDR1 is LNHDA, CDR2 SQIVND (reference sequence). In DNA form, the CDR3 reads TGTGCCAGTAGTATAGTGTGGCAGGGTTACGAGCAGTACTTC. Its protein is CASSIVWQGYEQYF.

V and J are TRBV27 and TRBJ2-1, with 9 bases that match TRBD2. Trimming took 6 bases from V and 4 from J; bases not matched to a gene: 16. Germline V gene lookup returns CDR1 MNHEY and CDR2 SMNVEV (reference sequence). The CDR3 runs to 18 residues. Here the CDR3 DNA reads TGTGCCAGCAGCTCTATCTCCGTAGCGGGGGCCCCGTACAATGAGCAGTTCTTC. Protein product: CASSSISVAGAPYNEQFF.

The chain carries TRBV4-1 and TRBJ1-5, with 9 bases lining up with TRBD1. The trim removed 4 bases at V and 3 bases at J, leaving 7 bases unmatched. The germline V gene encodes CDR1 MGHRA and CDR2 YSYEKL. This CDR3 is built from 16 residues. Here the CDR3 reads CASSPRDRAPNQPQHF. As DNA, the CDR3 is TGCGCCAGCAGCCCCCGGGACAGGGCCCCCAATCAGCCCCAGCATTTT.

This chain links TRBV4-3 with TRBJ2-2, with 7 nucleotides matching TRBD1. The trim removed 1 base at V and 1 base at J, leaving 6 bases unmatched. The CDR3 totals 17 residues. Germline values: CDR1 LGHNA, CDR2 YSLEER. The CDR3: CASSQGVYRGNTGELFF. The DNA of the CDR3 is TGCGCCAGCAGCCAAGGGGTCTACAGGGGGAACACCGGGGAGCTGTTTTTT.

V usage is TRBV10-3 and J usage is TRBJ2-7; tentative D call: TRBD2 (6 bases). The germline V and J ends were trimmed by 0 bases and 4 bases, with 13 bases remaining between them. Germline V CDR1 and CDR2: ENHRY, SYGVKD. The CDR3 sequence is 15 residues long. The CDR3 DNA is TGTGCCATCAGTGAGTCGCGGGGTCAGAATTACGAGCAGTACTTC. It translates to CAISESRGQNYEQYF.

The chain uses TRBV2 and TRBJ2-7; 13 bases fit TRBD2. Germline V gene sequence: CDR1 SNHLY, CDR2 FYNNEI. This CDR3 is built from 15 residues. After removal of 6 bases from V and 6 bases from J, the junction contained 8 bases not matched to a gene. The CDR3 bases are TGTGCCAGCAGGGGACCGGGACTAGCGGGACCCGAGCAGTACTTC. Protein: CASRGPGLAGPEQYF. Based on the CDR3 plus reference TRBV2 and TRBJ2-7, the full variable domain is EPEVTQTPSHQVTQMGQEVILRCVPISNHLYFYWYRQILGQKVEFLVSFYNNEISEKSEIFDDQFSVERPDGSNFTLKIRSTKLEDSAMYFCASRGPGLAGPEQYFGPGTRLTVT.

The J gene is TRBJ2-2, the V gene TRBV28; TRBD2 matches at 10 bases. V was clipped by 2 bases and J by 2 bases; unmatched bases: 8. Germline V gene lookup returns CDR1 MDHEN and CDR2 SYDVKM. The CDR3 sequence is 18 residues long. The chain's CDR3 is CASSLDPWTSGNTGELFF. CDR3 DNA sequence: TGTGCCAGCAGTTTAGACCCGTGGACTAGCGGTAACACCGGGGAGCTGTTTTTT.

The rearrangement joins TRBV7-8 to TRBJ2-1; 8 bases fit TRBD2. The length of the CDR3 is 16 residues. V was pared by 2 bases and J by 6 bases, with 9 bases of the junction left unmatched. CDR1 and CDR2 (germline): SGHVS, FQNEAQ. CDR3 loop: CASSLPGTRILNEQFF. DNA for the CDR3: TGTGCCAGCAGCTTACCCGGGACTAGAATTCTCAATGAGCAGTTCTTC.

The J gene is TRBJ2-7, the V gene TRBV10-3; unclear D gene. The V end lost 4 bases, the J end lost 0 bases, and 10 bases lay between the germline ends. Germline loops: CDR1 ENHRY, CDR2 SYGVKD. CDR3 length: 14 amino acids. The CDR3 region is CAISADMSSYEQYF. The DNA for the CDR3 is TGTGCCATCAGTGCGGATATGAGCTCCTACGAGCAGTACTTC.